This T cell receptor (beta chain) was recorded in a study of T cells in Graves' hyperthyroidism and ophthalmopathy. Findings of the study overall: Stable hyperthyroidism was told apart from ophthalmopathy by a model built on 13 V-J features. Most expanded thyroid clonotypes above 0.001 also appeared in blood. The model identified upcoming ophthalmopathy a median approximately six months ahead of onset.

Per germline, CDR1 MGHRA and CDR2 YSYEKL. V was clipped by 0 bases and J by 5 bases; unmatched bases: 2. The CDR3 runs to 17 residues. The TCR beta CDR3 regions underwent amplification using RNA transcripts as the source. A set of HTBI primers served as the primers for a first-round RT-PCR of the TCR CDR3. TCRdb re-derived calls from the multiplex PCR reads in MiXCR, one entry per CDR3 protein. The sample includes about 400,000 distinct CDR3 sequences, 13% to 15% seen only once; the top ten take approximately 19%. The sample holds a few counts of this clonotype. Its antigen remains unknown. A Clinical Activity Score of at least 3, a NOSPECS grade of at least 4 and a duration under 3 months were recorded in the ophthalmopathy patients.

The sequence was obtained from a woman in her sixties or seventies with Graves' ophthalmopathy. Sample: blood. The rearrangement uses TRBV4-1 and TRBJ2-2; 14 nucleotides agree with TRBD2. The CDR3 reads CASSQERTSGRTGELFF. Here the CDR3 DNA reads TGCGCCAGCAGCCAAGAAAGGACTAGCGGGAGGACCGGGGAGCTGTTTTTT.